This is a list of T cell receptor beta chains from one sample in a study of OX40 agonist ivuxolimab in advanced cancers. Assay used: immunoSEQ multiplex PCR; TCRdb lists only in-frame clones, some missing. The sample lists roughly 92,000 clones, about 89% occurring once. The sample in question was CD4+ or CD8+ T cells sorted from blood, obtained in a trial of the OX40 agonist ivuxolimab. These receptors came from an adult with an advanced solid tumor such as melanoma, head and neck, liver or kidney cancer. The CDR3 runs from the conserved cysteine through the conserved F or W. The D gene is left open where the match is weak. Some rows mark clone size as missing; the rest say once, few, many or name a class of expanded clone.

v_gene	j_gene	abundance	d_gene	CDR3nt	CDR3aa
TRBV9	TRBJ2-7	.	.	TGTGCCAGCAGCTCCCACTCCTACGAGCAGTACTTC	CASSSHSYEQYF
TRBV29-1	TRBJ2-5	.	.	TGCAGCGTCGGACAGCTCCAAGAGACCCAGTACTTC	CSVGQLQETQYF
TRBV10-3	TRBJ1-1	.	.	TGTGCCATCAGTGATCTGAGGGGTGAGGCTTTCTTT	CAISDLRGEAFF
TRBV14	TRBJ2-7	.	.	TGTGCCAGCAGCCAACGGGGACAAGGGCGGTACGAGCAGTACTTC	CASSQRGQGRYEQYF
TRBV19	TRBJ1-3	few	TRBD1	TGTGCCAGTAGTATCCCGGGACAGGCATTACTCTCTGGAAACACCATATATTTT	CASSIPGQALLSGNTIYF
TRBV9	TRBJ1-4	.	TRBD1	TGTGCCAGCAGTGAATTCCGGGACAGGGGGACAACTAATGAAAAACTGTTTTTT	CASSEFRDRGTTNEKLFF
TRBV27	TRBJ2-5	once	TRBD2	TGTGCCAGCAGTCTCCTAGCGGGGTCAGAGACCCAGTACTTC	CASSLLAGSETQYF
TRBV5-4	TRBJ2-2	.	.	TGTGCCAGCAGCTTTATCTCCCAGAACACCGGGGAGCTGTTTTTT	CASSFISQNTGELFF
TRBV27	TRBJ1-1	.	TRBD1	TGTGCCAGCAGTTTTCAGGGGGACACTGAAGCTTTCTTT	CASSFQGDTEAFF
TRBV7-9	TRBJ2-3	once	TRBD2	TGTGCCAGCAGCCCCACTAGCGGGAGTAGCCCAGATACGCAGTATTTT	CASSPTSGSSPDTQYF
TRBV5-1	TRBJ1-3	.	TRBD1	TGCGCCAGCAGCACTGACGGGACAGCTGGAAACACCATATATTTT	CASSTDGTAGNTIYF
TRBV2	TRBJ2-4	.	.	TGTGCCAGCGAGGGGGCCAAAAACATTCAGTACTTC	CASEGAKNIQYF
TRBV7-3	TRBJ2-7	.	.	TGTGCCAGCAGCTTACCCGGCCACGAGCAGTACTTC	CASSLPGHEQYF
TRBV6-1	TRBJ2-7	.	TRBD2	TGTGCCAGCAGAGAAGAAACTAGCGGGAGCGGATACGAGCAGTACTTC	CASREETSGSGYEQYF
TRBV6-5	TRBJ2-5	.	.	TGTGCCAGCAACCCGCGGAGCCGGGAGACCCAGTACTTC	CASNPRSRETQYF